One and the same sample provided the 9 T cell receptor beta chains below, sequenced in a study of blood T cell repertoires in COVID-19. Only in-frame clones appear in the TCRdb table, and some are missing; sequencing was by immunoSEQ multiplex PCR. The data contain under 400,000 clones, 65% to 90% of them singletons. The sequenced sample consisted of PBMCs or T cells enriched from blood (not recorded which). These receptors all stem from a middle-aged woman with acute COVID-19.

The chain joins TRBV18 to TRBJ1-1; D is undetermined. The CDR3 consists of 13 residues. The V gene's germline CDR1 is KGHSH and CDR2 LQKENI. Trimming removed 4 bases from V and 0 bases from J, with 6 bases in between. This chain's CDR3 is CASSLELNTEAFF. CDR3 coding DNA: TGTGCCAGCTCACTAGAGCTGAACACTGAAGCTTTCTTT. The full variable domain, with the rest looked up from reference TRBV18 and TRBJ1-1, is NAGVMQNPRHLVRRRGQEARLRCSPMKGHSHVYWYRQLPEEGLKFMVYLQKENIIDESGMPKERFSAEFPKEGPSILRIQQVVRGDSAAYFCASSLELNTEAFFGQGTRLTVV.

The chain carries TRBV15 and TRBJ2-5, with 7 bases aligning to TRBD2. Looked up from germline, CDR1 is LNHNV and CDR2 is YYDKDF (reference sequence). The CDR3 has 11 residues. V was pared by 5 bases and J by 7 bases, with 1 base of the junction left unmatched. The CDR3 loop reads CATSVAGTQYF. For the CDR3, the DNA is TGTGCCACCAGCGTAGCGGGGACCCAGTACTTC.

The CDR3 region is CASRNLGTSGVVGEQFF. CDR3 sequence (DNA): TGTGCCAGCAGAAACCTCGGGACTAGCGGGGTAGTCGGTGAGCAGTTCTTC. V usage is TRBV27 and J usage is TRBJ2-1; 13 bases agree with TRBD2. This CDR3 has 17 amino acids. From germline, CDR1 is MNHEY and CDR2 SMNVEV (reference sequence). Trimming removed 6 bases from V and 9 bases from J; junction bases left unmatched: 14.

The chain links TRBV7-2 to TRBJ1-2; weak D call: TRBD1 (6 bases). Trimming stripped 8 bases from V and 5 bases from J, with 15 bases between. This CDR3 contains 13 residues. Germline CDR1 and CDR2: SGHTA and FQGNSA. CDR3 residues: CASFQGRGYGYTF. The CDR3 nucleotides read TGTGCCAGCTTCCAGGGCAGGGGTTATGGCTACACCTTC.

V is TRBV7-2 and J is TRBJ2-7; maybe TRBD1 (6 bases). The CDR3 sequence is 14 residues long. V lost 5 bases to trimming and J lost 4 bases, with 15 bases between them. CDR1 SGHTA and CDR2 FQGNSA come from the germline V gene. The CDR3 region has the DNA TGTGCCAGCAGCGCTACAGGGTTTAGGTACGAGCAGTACTTC. Translation: CASSATGFRYEQYF. Together with reference TRBV7-2 and TRBJ2-7, the CDR3 gives the full variable domain: GAGVSQSPSNKVTEKGKDVELRCDPISGHTALYWYRQSLGQGLEFLIYFQGNSAPDKSGLPSDRFSAERTGGSVSTLTIQRTQQEDSAVYLCASSATGFRYEQYFGPGTRLTVT.

The J gene is TRBJ2-4, the V gene TRBV7-2, with 8 bases identical to TRBD2. There are 14 residues in the CDR3. Germline CDR1 reads SGHTA; CDR2 reads FQGNSA. With V trimmed by 5 bases and J by 6 bases, 6 bases remained unmatched. The DNA of the CDR3 is TGTGCCAGCAGCCTCAGCGGGGGCAGAAACATTCAGTACTTC. This encodes CASSLSGGRNIQYF.

V and J are TRBV7-2 and TRBJ1-5; 7 positions match TRBD1. Trimming cost V 5 bases and J 7 bases; bases outside gene matches: 14. Germline V gives CDR1 SGHTA, CDR2 FQGNSA. The CDR3 consists of 16 residues. The CDR3 loop is CASSPSGGQVGQPQHF. The CDR3 DNA reads TGTGCCAGCAGCCCGAGCGGCGGACAGGTAGGCCAGCCCCAGCATTTT. Using reference TRBV7-2 and TRBJ1-5 for the parts outside the CDR3, the full variable domain is GAGVSQSPSNKVTEKGKDVELRCDPISGHTALYWYRQSLGQGLEFLIYFQGNSAPDKSGLPSDRFSAERTGGSVSTLTIQRTQQEDSAVYLCASSPSGGQVGQPQHFGDGTRLSIL.

This clone was seen more than once but under ten times. The chain links TRBV11-3 to TRBJ2-2, with TRBD2 matching over 9 bases. The CDR3 totals 17 residues. Per germline, CDR1 SGHNT and CDR2 YENEEA. V lost 5 bases to trimming and J lost 3 bases; unmatched junction nucleotides: 10. The CDR3 reads CASSLMGGRADTGELFF. CDR3 DNA: TGTGCCAGCAGCCTAATGGGCGGGAGGGCCGACACCGGGGAGCTGTTTTTT.

The V call is TRBV29-1, the J call TRBJ1-1; 8 nucleotides match TRBD1. This CDR3 comprises 14 residues. Germline-derived CDR1 and CDR2 are SQVTM and ANQGSEA. After removal of 4 bases from V and 5 bases from J, the junction contained 9 bases not matched to a gene. This CDR3 is CSVAQGGPLTEAFF. DNA for the CDR3: TGCAGCGTTGCACAGGGGGGGCCTCTGACTGAAGCTTTCTTT.